One and the same sample provided the 20 T cell receptor beta chains below, sequenced in a study of blood T cell repertoires in COVID-19. The table came from immunoSEQ multiplex PCR; TCRdb's copy has only in-frame clones and leaves some out. Altogether almost 350,000 clones are present, around nine tenths being singletons, with the ten largest covering 1%. The sequenced material came from PBMCs or T cells enriched from blood (not recorded which). The origin of the receptors is a woman aged 25 to 39 who had been exposed to COVID-19.

This clone has just a few counts. The chain combines TRBV7-9 with TRBJ1-1; possibly TRBD1 for D (6 bases). Per germline, CDR1 SEHNR and CDR2 FQNEAQ (reference sequence). The V gene lost 5 bases and the J gene lost 7 bases, with 20 bases spanning the gap. The CDR3 is made up of 15 amino acids. The CDR3 sequence is CASSPLWSGEGEAFF. DNA for the CDR3: TGTGCCAGCAGCCCCCTGTGGTCAGGGGAAGGTGAAGCTTTCTTT.

This clone was recorded once. The chain joins TRBV18 to TRBJ2-7, with D perhaps TRBD1 (6 bases). V lost 2 bases and J 7 bases, leaving 9 bases between the germline ends. In germline, CDR1 is KGHSH, CDR2 LQKENI. The CDR3 runs 12 residues. CDR3 sequence: CASSPKGDEQYF. In DNA, the CDR3 is TGTGCCAGCTCACCAAAGGGGGATGAGCAGTACTTC.

The genes are TRBV5-1 and TRBJ1-4; 7 bases agree with TRBD1. The CDR3 consists of 14 residues. J was trimmed by 6 bases and V by 4 bases; bases with no gene match: 6. In germline, CDR1 is SGHRS, CDR2 YFSETQ. CDR3 coding DNA: TGCGCCAGCAGCCTGCGGACAGGCGATGAAAAACTGTTTTTT. Its translation is CASSLRTGDEKLFF.

The genes are TRBV14 and TRBJ2-7, with D possibly being TRBD2 (6 bases). The germline gives CDR1 SGHDN, CDR2 FVKESK. The CDR3 sequence is 16 residues long. V was trimmed by 1 base and J by 0 bases, leaving 13 bases between them. CDR3 nucleotide sequence: TGTGCCAGCAGCCAAGGACCGCCGGGACTCTCCTACGAGCAGTACTTC. Encoded protein: CASSQGPPGLSYEQYF.

This rearrangement joins TRBV29-1 to TRBJ1-6; D is unclear. The CDR3 sequence is 16 residues long. Germline CDR1 is SQVTM and CDR2 is ANQGSEA. In DNA form, the CDR3 reads TGCACCCTTTTTGTACGAGCACCCTCCTATAATTCACCCCTCCACTTT. Translating gives CTLFVRAPSYNSPLHF.

The rearrangement links TRBV24-1 to TRBJ2-2; 7 bases align to TRBD1. The CDR3 is made up of 18 amino acids. V was pared by 0 bases and J by 3 bases, with 9 bases of the junction left unmatched. Germline assignment: CDR1 KGHDR and CDR2 SFDVKD. CDR3 in amino acids: CATSDLFYDREHTGELFF. In DNA, the CDR3 is TGTGCCACCAGTGATTTGTTTTATGACAGGGAGCACACCGGGGAGCTGTTTTTT.

The chain carries TRBV4-2 and TRBJ2-3; 7 nucleotides align to TRBD2. J lost 0 bases, V lost 2 bases, and 5 bases had no gene match. The CDR3 length is 16 residues. Germline CDR1 and CDR2: LGHNA and YNFKEQ. This CDR3 reads CASSQTLAESTDTQYF. The CDR3 nucleotides read TGTGCCAGCAGCCAAACGCTAGCGGAAAGCACAGATACGCAGTATTTT.

The V gene is TRBV6-5, the J gene TRBJ2-1; 9 nucleotides agree with TRBD1. The germline CDR1 and CDR2 sequences are MNHEY and SVGAGI. Germline trimming cut 1 base from V and 8 bases from J; bases unmatched to any gene: 6. This CDR3 spans 15 amino acids. The CDR3 sequence: CASSYFGTGRDEQFF. Here the CDR3 DNA reads TGTGCCAGCAGTTACTTCGGGACAGGGAGGGATGAGCAGTTCTTC.

The V gene is TRBV19, the J gene TRBJ1-4; possibly TRBD1 for D (5 bases). V was clipped by 5 bases and J by 8 bases, with 12 bases between them. CDR1 and CDR2 from the germline V gene are LNHDA and SQIVND (reference sequence). This CDR3 spans 13 amino acids. DNA for the CDR3: TGTGCCAGTAGTGTCCAGGGAAAGGAAAAACTGTTTTTT. Residues: CASSVQGKEKLFF.

CDR3 nucleotide sequence: TGTGCCAGCAGTTTTCGGGGGTTCGGTGGCTACACCTTC. Its protein product is CASSFRGFGGYTF. This chain connects TRBV28 to TRBJ1-2; tentatively, D is TRBD1 (5 bases). CDR3 size: 13 residues. CDR1 is MDHEN, CDR2 SYDVKM, per germline. V lost 3 bases and J lost 7, with 12 bases in between.

The chain joins TRBV18 to TRBJ1-6; 9 positions agree with TRBD1. Germline loops: CDR1 KGHSH, CDR2 LQKENI. The CDR3 loop spans 14 amino acids. V gave up 3 bases and J gave up 9 bases; unmatched junction bases: 3. The CDR3 DNA is TGTGCCAGCTCACCGGACAGGGGTCTTTCACCCCTCCACTTT. Protein sequence: CASSPDRGLSPLHF. The variable domain in full, completed from reference TRBV18 and TRBJ1-6, reads NAGVMQNPRHLVRRRGQEARLRCSPMKGHSHVYWYRQLPEEGLKFMVYLQKENIIDESGMPKERFSAEFPKEGPSILRIQQVVRGDSAAYFCASSPDRGLSPLHFGNGTRLTVT.

The rearrangement joins TRBV25-1 to TRBJ1-4; 8 bases are shared with TRBD1. The CDR3 covers 13 residues. Germline CDR1 reads MGHDK; CDR2 reads SYGVNS. V shed 3 bases, J shed 8 bases, and the junction held 2 bases outside the gene matches. The CDR3 loop reads CASSDRGQEKLFF. The CDR3 DNA sequence: TGTGCCAGCAGTGACAGGGGGCAGGAAAAACTGTTTTTT.

Here the CDR3 reads CATDRAGSPLHF. CDR3 in DNA: TGTGCCACAGACAGGGCTGGTTCACCCCTCCACTTT. The chain carries TRBV11-2 and TRBJ1-6; TRBD1 agrees at 7 bases. In germline, CDR1 is SGHAT, CDR2 FQNNGV. Trimming at V came to 10 bases and at J to 9 bases, leaving 6 bases not matched to a gene. The CDR3 runs to 12 residues.

The V and J genes are TRBV29-1 and TRBJ1-2; 8 bases agree with TRBD1. This CDR3 contains 14 residues. Losses at the gene ends were 3 bases for V and 5 bases for J; bases not matched to a gene: 8. Germline V CDR1 and CDR2: SQVTM, ANQGSEA. The CDR3 sequence is CSVESQGAGYGYTF. The CDR3 DNA reads as TGCAGCGTTGAGAGTCAGGGGGCAGGGTATGGCTACACCTTC.

The chain joins TRBV9 to TRBJ2-1; TRBD2 matches 7 bases. The germline gives CDR1 SGDLS, CDR2 YYNGEE. This CDR3 is built from 17 residues. Germline trimming cut 0 bases from V and 8 bases from J; bases unmatched to any gene: 14. The CDR3 DNA reads TGTGCCAGCAGCGTAGCCGATGGGAGGGCCCTCGTCGATGAGCAGTTCTTC. Its translation: CASSVADGRALVDEQFF.

The chain uses TRBV7-8 and TRBJ2-7; D might be TRBD2 (6 bases). V was trimmed by 5 bases and J by 4 bases, leaving 9 bases between them. CDR1 is SGHVS, CDR2 FQNEAQ, per germline. This CDR3 spans 12 amino acids. This CDR3 is CASSPSGYEQYF. DNA for the CDR3: TGTGCCAGCAGCCCCAGCGGGTACGAGCAGTACTTC.

The J gene is TRBJ2-1, the V gene TRBV7-3; 8 bases match TRBD1. CDR3 length equals 17 residues. Trimming at V came to 3 bases and at J to 1 base, leaving 8 bases not matched to a gene. The germline V gene has CDR1 SGHTA and CDR2 FQGTGA. The DNA of the CDR3 is TGTGCCAGCAGCTTCTCAGGACAGGGTGGGTCCTACAATGAGCAGTTCTTC. This sequence encodes CASSFSGQGGSYNEQFF.

The chain is built from TRBV5-1 and TRBJ2-3; no clear D. This CDR3 contains 15 residues. Germline CDR1 reads SGHRS; CDR2 reads YFSETQ. V lost 6 bases to trimming and J lost 2 bases, with 16 bases between them. The CDR3 region is CASTSNTDITDTQYF. As DNA, the CDR3 is TGCGCCAGCACGTCCAACACAGACATCACAGATACGCAGTATTTT.

The chain employs TRBV30 and TRBJ1-6, with TRBD1 matching over 8 bases. The V segment lost 4 bases and the J segment 2 bases; nucleotides outside the gene matches: 7. From germline, CDR1 is GTSNPN and CDR2 SVGIG (reference sequence). CDR3 size: 16 residues. CDR3 sequence: CAWTGQGSAYNSPLHF. In DNA form, the CDR3 reads TGTGCCTGGACCGGACAGGGTAGCGCCTATAATTCACCCCTCCACTTT. Full variable domain (remainder filled in from reference TRBV30 and TRBJ1-6): SQTIHQWPATLVQPVGSPLSLECTVEGTSNPNLYWYRQAAGRGLQLLFYSVGIGQISSEVPQNLSASRPQDRQFILSSKKLLLSDSGFYLCAWTGQGSAYNSPLHFGNGTRLTVT.

The chain uses TRBV18 and TRBJ2-7; D is possibly TRBD1 (5 bases). The CDR3 has 16 amino acids. From germline, CDR1 is KGHSH and CDR2 LQKENI. V lost 0 bases and J lost 5, with 17 bases in between. The CDR3 loop reads CASSPPLKATVNEQYF. The CDR3 DNA reads as TGTGCCAGCTCACCACCGTTAAAGGCGACAGTCAACGAGCAGTACTTC. The entire variable domain, with the rest obtained from reference TRBV18 and TRBJ2-7, is as follows: NAGVMQNPRHLVRRRGQEARLRCSPMKGHSHVYWYRQLPEEGLKFMVYLQKENIIDESGMPKERFSAEFPKEGPSILRIQQVVRGDSAAYFCASSPPLKATVNEQYFGPGTRLTVT.